The clone carrying this TCR beta chain was picked up one time. Its specificity is unknown. Noted time point: week 35, safety follow-up. Alongside topical imiquimod, each dose of vaccine comprised 300 ug of mutant IDH1 20-mer peptide. In weeks 1, 3, 5, 7, 11, 15, 19 and 23, patients were immunized, eight times in all. The donors had new WHO grade 3 or 4 astrocytomas; these were IDH1-mutant and ATRX-lost. The data were produced by immunoSEQ multiplex PCR, yet TCRdb's version contains in-frame clones alone and is incomplete. The table shows 30,000 to 40,000 clones, with roughly 85% occurring only once. This record comes from a study of a mutant IDH1 vaccine in newly diagnosed glioma. Across the study: Vaccine dosing followed radiotherapy by 4-6 weeks, or accompanied temozolomide cycles.

The CDR3 runs to 13 residues. V was clipped by 11 bases and J by 0 bases, with 14 bases between them. Germline CDR1 and CDR2: MNHNS and SASEGT. The source is a woman aged 18-29 years with glioma. The sequencing used PBMCs, collected from a glioma patient whose treatment included an IDH1 peptide vaccine. This rearrangement joins TRBV6-1 to TRBJ2-7; D is undetermined. CDR3: CAGQRRSSYEQYF. The CDR3 DNA reads as TGTGCCGGCCAAAGAAGGAGCTCCTACGAGCAGTACTTC.